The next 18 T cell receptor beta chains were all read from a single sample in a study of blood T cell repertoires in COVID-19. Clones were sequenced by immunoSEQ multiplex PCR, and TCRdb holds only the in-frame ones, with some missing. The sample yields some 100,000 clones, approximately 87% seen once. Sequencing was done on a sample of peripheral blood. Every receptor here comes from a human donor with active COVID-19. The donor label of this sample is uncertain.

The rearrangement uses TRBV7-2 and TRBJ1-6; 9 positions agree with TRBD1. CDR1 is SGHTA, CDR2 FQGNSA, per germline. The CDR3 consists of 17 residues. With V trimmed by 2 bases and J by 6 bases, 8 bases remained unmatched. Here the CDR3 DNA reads TGTGCCAGCAGCTTAATTTTTGGGACAGGGCTTAATTCACCCCTCCACTTT. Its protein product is CASSLIFGTGLNSPLHF.

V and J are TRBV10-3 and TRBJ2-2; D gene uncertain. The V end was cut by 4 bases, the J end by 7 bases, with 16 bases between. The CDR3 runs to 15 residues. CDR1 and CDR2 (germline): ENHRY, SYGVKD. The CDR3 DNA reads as TGTGCCATCAGTGTTTTTGACTTGAGTAGCGGGGAGCTGTTTTTT. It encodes CAISVFDLSSGELFF.

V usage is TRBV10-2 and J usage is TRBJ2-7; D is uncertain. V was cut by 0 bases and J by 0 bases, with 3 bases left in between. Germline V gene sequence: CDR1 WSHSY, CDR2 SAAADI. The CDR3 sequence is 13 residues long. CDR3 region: CASSESASYEQYF. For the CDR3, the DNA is TGCGCCAGCAGTGAGTCGGCCTCCTACGAGCAGTACTTC.

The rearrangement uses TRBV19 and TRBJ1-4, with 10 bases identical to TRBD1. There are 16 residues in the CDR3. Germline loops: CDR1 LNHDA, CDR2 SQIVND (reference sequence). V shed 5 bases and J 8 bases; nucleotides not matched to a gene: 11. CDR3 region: CASSRQGATFGEKLFF. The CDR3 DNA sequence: TGTGCCAGTAGTCGACAGGGGGCGACGTTTGGCGAAAAACTGTTTTTT.

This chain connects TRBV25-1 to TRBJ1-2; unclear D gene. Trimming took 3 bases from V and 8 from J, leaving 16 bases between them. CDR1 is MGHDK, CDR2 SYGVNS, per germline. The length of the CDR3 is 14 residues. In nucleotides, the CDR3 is TGTGCCAGCAGTGAGTCCCCTACCTTGACAGGCTACACCTTC. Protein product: CASSESPTLTGYTF.

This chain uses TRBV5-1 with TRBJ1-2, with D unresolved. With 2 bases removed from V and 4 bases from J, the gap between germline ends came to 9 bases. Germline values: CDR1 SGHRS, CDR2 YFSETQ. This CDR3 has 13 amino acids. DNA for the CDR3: TGCGCCAGCAGCTTCCAGGATGGCTATGGCTACACCTTC. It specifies CASSFQDGYGYTF.

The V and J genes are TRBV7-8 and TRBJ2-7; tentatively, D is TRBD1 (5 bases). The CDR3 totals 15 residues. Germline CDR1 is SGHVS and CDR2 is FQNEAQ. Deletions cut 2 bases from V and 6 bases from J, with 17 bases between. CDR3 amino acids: CASSLLSGHVLEQYF. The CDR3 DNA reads TGTGCCAGCAGCTTACTATCTGGACATGTCCTCGAGCAGTACTTC.

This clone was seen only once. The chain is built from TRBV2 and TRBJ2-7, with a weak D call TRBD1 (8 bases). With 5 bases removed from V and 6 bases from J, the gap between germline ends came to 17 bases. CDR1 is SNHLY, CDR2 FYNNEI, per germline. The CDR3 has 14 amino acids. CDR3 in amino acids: CASSSRTGRGEQYF. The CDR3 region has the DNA TGTGCCAGCAGTTCACGGACAGGGAGGGGCGAGCAGTACTTC. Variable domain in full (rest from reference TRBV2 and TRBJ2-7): EPEVTQTPSHQVTQMGQEVILRCVPISNHLYFYWYRQILGQKVEFLVSFYNNEISEKSEIFDDQFSVERPDGSNFTLKIRSTKLEDSAMYFCASSSRTGRGEQYFGPGTRLTVT.

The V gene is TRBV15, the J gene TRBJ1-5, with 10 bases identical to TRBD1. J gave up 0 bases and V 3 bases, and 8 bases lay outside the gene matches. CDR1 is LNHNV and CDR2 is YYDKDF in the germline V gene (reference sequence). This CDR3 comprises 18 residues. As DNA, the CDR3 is TGTGCCACCAGCAGGGCCGGGACAGGGGCTTATAGCAATCAGCCCCAGCATTTT. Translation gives CATSRAGTGAYSNQPQHF.

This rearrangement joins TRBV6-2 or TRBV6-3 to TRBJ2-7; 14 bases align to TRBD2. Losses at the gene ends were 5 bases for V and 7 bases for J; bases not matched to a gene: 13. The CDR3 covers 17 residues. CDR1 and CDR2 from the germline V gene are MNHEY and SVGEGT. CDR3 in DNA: TGTGCCAGCAGTCCAGGGAGGACTAGCGGGGGGTCGGAGGAGCAGTACTTC. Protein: CASSPGRTSGGSEEQYF.

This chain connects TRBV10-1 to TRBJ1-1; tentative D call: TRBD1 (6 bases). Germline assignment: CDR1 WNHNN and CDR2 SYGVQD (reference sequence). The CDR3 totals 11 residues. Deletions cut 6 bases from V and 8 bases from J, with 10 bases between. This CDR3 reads CASREDSEAFF. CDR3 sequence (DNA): TGCGCCAGCAGAGAGGACAGCGAAGCTTTCTTT.

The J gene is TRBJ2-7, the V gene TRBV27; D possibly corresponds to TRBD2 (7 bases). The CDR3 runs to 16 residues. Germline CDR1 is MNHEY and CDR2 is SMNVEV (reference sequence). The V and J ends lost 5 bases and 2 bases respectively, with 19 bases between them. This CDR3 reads CASSPPPSGGPYEQYF. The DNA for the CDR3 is TGTGCCAGCAGTCCCCCCCCGTCGGGGGGCCCCTACGAGCAGTACTTC.

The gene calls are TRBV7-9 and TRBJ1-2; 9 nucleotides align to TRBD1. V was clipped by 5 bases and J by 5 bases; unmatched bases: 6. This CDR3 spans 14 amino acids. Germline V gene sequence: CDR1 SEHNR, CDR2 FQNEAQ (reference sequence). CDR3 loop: CASSQSGTGYGYTF. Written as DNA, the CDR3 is TGTGCCAGCAGCCAATCCGGGACAGGGTATGGCTACACCTTC. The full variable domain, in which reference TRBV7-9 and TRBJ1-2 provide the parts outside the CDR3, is DTGVSQNPRHKITKRGQNVTFRCDPISEHNRLYWYRQTLGQGPEFLTYFQNEAQLEKSRLLSDRFSAERPKGSFSTLEIQRTEQGDSAMYLCASSQSGTGYGYTFGSGTRLTVV.

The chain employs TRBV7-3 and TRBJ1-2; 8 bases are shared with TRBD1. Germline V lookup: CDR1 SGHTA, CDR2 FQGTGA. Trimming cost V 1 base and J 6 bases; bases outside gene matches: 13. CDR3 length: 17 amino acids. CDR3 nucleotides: TGTGCCAGCAGCTTAAGGCCAGGGGGCTTACCGAGGAATGGCTACACCTTC. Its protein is CASSLRPGGLPRNGYTF.

The CDR3 protein is CASSDRGQSTDTQYF. CDR3 coding DNA: TGTGCCAGCAGTGACAGGGGGCAAAGCACAGATACGCAGTATTTT. The chain uses TRBV2 and TRBJ2-3; 8 bases align to TRBD1. In germline, CDR1 is SNHLY, CDR2 FYNNEI. The junction had 2 bases not matched to a gene; V was cut back by 3 bases and J by 0 bases. There are 15 residues in the CDR3.

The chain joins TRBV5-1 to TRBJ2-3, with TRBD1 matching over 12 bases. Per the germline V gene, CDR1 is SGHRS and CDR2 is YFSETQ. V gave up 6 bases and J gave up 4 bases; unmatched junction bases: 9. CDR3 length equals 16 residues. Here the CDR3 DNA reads TGCGCCAGCACCCGGGACAGGGGGCGTAATGCAGATACGCAGTATTTT. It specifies CASTRDRGRNADTQYF. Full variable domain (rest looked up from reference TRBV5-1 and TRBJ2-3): KAGVTQTPRYLIKTRGQQVTLSCSPISGHRSVSWYQQTPGQGLQFLFEYFSETQRNKGNFPGRFSGRQFSNSRSEMNVSTLELGDSALYLCASTRDRGRNADTQYFGPGTRLTVL.

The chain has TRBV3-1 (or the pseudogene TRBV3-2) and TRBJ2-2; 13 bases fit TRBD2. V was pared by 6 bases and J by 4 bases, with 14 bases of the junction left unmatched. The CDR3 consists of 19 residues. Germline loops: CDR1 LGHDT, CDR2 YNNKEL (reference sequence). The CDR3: CASSPTPGTSGVSTGELFF. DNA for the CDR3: TGTGCCAGCAGTCCCACTCCCGGGACTAGCGGGGTTAGCACCGGGGAGCTGTTTTTT.

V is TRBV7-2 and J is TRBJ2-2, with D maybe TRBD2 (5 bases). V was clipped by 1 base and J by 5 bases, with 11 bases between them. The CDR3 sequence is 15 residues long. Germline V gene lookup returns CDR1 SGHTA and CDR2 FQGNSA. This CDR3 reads CASSLGGLGTGELFF. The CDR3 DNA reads TGTGCCAGCAGCTTAGGAGGGCTCGGAACCGGGGAGCTGTTTTTT.